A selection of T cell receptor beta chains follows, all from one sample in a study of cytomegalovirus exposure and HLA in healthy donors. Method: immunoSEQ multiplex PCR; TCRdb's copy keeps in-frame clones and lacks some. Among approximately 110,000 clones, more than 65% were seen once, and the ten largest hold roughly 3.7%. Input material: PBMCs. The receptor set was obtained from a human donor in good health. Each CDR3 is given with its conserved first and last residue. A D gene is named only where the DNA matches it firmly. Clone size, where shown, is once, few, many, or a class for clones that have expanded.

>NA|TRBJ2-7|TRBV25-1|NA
CASRETGRYEQYF
TGTGCCAGCAGGGAGACAGGGAGGTACGAGCAGTACTTC
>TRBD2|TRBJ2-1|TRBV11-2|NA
CASRIPTSGRAYNEQFF
TGTGCCAGCAGGATACCCACTAGCGGGAGGGCCTACAATGAGCAGTTCTTC
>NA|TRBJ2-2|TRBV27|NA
CASIPPTGELFF
TGTGCCAGCATTCCCCCCACTGGGGAGCTGTTTTTT
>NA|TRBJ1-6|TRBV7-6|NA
CASSLTYGNSPLHF
TGTGCCAGCAGCTTAACATACGGGAATTCACCCCTCCACTTT
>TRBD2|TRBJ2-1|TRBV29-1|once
CSVGGSAGDVWNNEQFF
TGCAGCGTTGGAGGAAGCGCGGGAGACGTCTGGAACAATGAGCAGTTCTTC
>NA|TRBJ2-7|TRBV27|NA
CASSSTYEQYF
TGTGCCAGCAGTTCCACCTACGAGCAGTACTTC
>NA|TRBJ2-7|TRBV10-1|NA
CASSATGYEQYF
TGCGCCAGCAGTGCCACAGGCTACGAGCAGTACTTC
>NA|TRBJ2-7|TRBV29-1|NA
CSVRVGAPLEQYF
TGCAGCGTTAGAGTGGGAGCCCCCCTCGAGCAGTACTTC
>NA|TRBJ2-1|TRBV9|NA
CASTPVEYNEQFF
TGTGCCAGCACCCCCGTGGAGTACAATGAGCAGTTCTTC
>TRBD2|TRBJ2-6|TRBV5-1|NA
CASSLATRLAASSGANVLTF
TGCGCCAGCAGCTTGGCCACCAGACTAGCGGCCAGCTCTGGGGCCAACGTCCTGACTTTC
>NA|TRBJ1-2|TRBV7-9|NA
CASSLAYIGQSNYGYTF
TGTGCCAGCAGCTTAGCGTATATCGGACAATCTAACTATGGCTACACCTTC
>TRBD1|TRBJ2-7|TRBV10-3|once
CAISGQGYTGEQYF
TGTGCCATCAGTGGACAGGGGTACACGGGTGAGCAGTACTTC
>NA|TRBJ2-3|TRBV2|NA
CASSVEWTSTDTQYF
TGTGCCAGCAGTGTAGAATGGACTAGCACAGATACGCAGTATTTT
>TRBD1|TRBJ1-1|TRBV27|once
CASSRPGGSNEAFF
TGTGCCAGCAGCCGTCCAGGGGGATCTAATGAAGCTTTCTTT
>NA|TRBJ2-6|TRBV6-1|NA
CASRPQGSGANVLTF
TGTGCCAGCAGACCCCAGGGTTCTGGGGCCAACGTCCTGACTTTC
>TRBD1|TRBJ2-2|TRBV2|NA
CASRTDRGANTGELFF
TGTGCCAGCAGGACTGACAGGGGCGCGAACACCGGGGAGCTGTTTTTT
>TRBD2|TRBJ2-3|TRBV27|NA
CASSFLSSGRSDTQYF
TGTGCCAGCAGTTTTTTATCTAGCGGGAGGTCAGATACGCAGTATTTT
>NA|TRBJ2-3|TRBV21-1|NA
CASSNAGQGVTDTQYF
TGTGCCAGCAGCAATGCGGGACAGGGGGTCACAGATACGCAGTATTTT
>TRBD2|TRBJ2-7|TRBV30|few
CAWSVPGTSSREQYF
TGTGCCTGGAGTGTACCCGGGACTAGTAGCCGCGAGCAGTACTTC
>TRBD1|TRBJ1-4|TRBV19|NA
CASSIEGQGVGTNEKLFF
TGTGCCAGTAGTATTGAGGGACAGGGTGTTGGAACTAATGAAAAACTGTTTTTT
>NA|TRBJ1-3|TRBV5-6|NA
CASSWGGGNTIYF
TGTGCCAGCAGCTGGGGAGGAGGAAACACCATATATTTT
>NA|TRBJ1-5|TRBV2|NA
CASSEQGNSNQPQHF
TGTGCCAGCAGTGAGCAGGGCAATAGCAATCAGCCCCAGCATTTT
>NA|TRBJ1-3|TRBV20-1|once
CSAQGGNTIYF
TGCAGTGCTCAGGGAGGAAACACCATATATTTT
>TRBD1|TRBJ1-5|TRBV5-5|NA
CASSLSRRDRPQDSNQPQHF
TGTGCCAGCAGCTTGTCACGGAGGGACAGGCCTCAGGATAGCAATCAGCCCCAGCATTTT
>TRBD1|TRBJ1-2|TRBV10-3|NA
CASLRQGANYGYTF
TGTGCCAGCCTTAGGCAGGGGGCAAACTATGGCTACACCTTC
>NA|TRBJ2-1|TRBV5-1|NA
CASSLSHEQFF
TGCGCCAGCAGCCTGTCCCATGAGCAGTTCTTC
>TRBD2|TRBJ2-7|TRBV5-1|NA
CASMGQASGSYEQYF
TGCGCCAGCATGGGTCAAGCTAGCGGATCCTACGAGCAGTACTTC